These 18 T cell receptor beta chains share one sample of origin, sequenced in a study of cytomegalovirus exposure and HLA in healthy donors. Researchers ran the PCR with 60 Vbeta and 13 Jbeta primers. Only in-frame clones appear in the TCRdb table, and some are missing; sequencing was by immunoSEQ multiplex PCR. This sample yields around 150,000 clones, of which around 80% are seen a single time; 6.3% belongs to the top ten. Source material: PBMCs. These receptors came from a male donor in good health and CMV-seropositive.

The chain joins TRBV6-5 to TRBJ2-5; TRBD2 matches at 10 bases. Trimming removed 2 bases from V and 5 bases from J; junction bases left unmatched: 5. The CDR3 covers 15 residues. Germline assignment: CDR1 MNHEY and CDR2 SVGAGI. The CDR3 here is CASSYTTSGDETQYF. In DNA, the CDR3 is TGTGCCAGCAGTTACACCACTAGCGGGGATGAGACCCAGTACTTC.

The chain is built from TRBV5-1 and TRBJ2-1; D is unclear. Between the trimmed V and J ends, which lost 0 bases and 4 bases, there was a span of 5 bases. CDR1 and CDR2 (germline): SGHRS, YFSETQ. This CDR3 comprises 13 residues. The CDR3 spells CASSLEQYNEQFF. CDR3 nucleotide sequence: TGCGCCAGCAGCTTGGAACAGTACAATGAGCAGTTCTTC.

The genes are TRBV29-1 and TRBJ2-7; 9 positions agree with TRBD2. Germline V gene lookup returns CDR1 SQVTM and CDR2 ANQGSEA. V shed 0 bases and J 3 bases; nucleotides not matched to a gene: 3. CDR3 length equals 14 residues. CDR3: CSVEEGSGSYEQYF. The CDR3 region has the DNA TGCAGCGTTGAAGAAGGTAGCGGGAGCTACGAGCAGTACTTC.

The chain carries TRBV5-1 and TRBJ1-2, with 7 bases that match TRBD1. Per the germline V gene, CDR1 is SGHRS and CDR2 is YFSETQ. V lost 0 bases to trimming and J lost 4 bases; unmatched junction nucleotides: 6. The CDR3 is 15 amino acids. CDR3 residues: CASSLGGGNFYGYTF. The CDR3 bases are TGCGCCAGCAGCTTGGGAGGGGGCAATTTCTATGGCTACACCTTC. The full variable domain, in which reference TRBV5-1 and TRBJ1-2 provide the parts outside the CDR3, is KAGVTQTPRYLIKTRGQQVTLSCSPISGHRSVSWYQQTPGQGLQFLFEYFSETQRNKGNFPGRFSGRQFSNSRSEMNVSTLELGDSALYLCASSLGGGNFYGYTFGSGTRLTVV.

The gene calls are TRBV9 and TRBJ1-2; 8 bases fit TRBD1. Trimming removed 0 bases from V and 9 bases from J; junction bases left unmatched: 10. This CDR3 is 15 amino acids long. From germline, CDR1 is SGDLS and CDR2 YYNGEE. In DNA, the CDR3 is TGTGCCAGCAGCGTAGGAACAGGGGGAAGAGATCGCTACACCTTC. As protein: CASSVGTGGRDRYTF.

This chain links TRBV6-5 with TRBJ2-3; D is possibly TRBD2 (5 bases). V lost 0 bases and J lost 6, with 13 bases in between. CDR3 length: 15 amino acids. Germline assignment: CDR1 MNHEY and CDR2 SVGAGI. In DNA, the CDR3 is TGTGCCAGCAGTTACTCGAACTCCCGAGGGGATACGCAGTATTTT. This translates into CASSYSNSRGDTQYF.

The chain employs TRBV19 and TRBJ2-5; 11 nucleotides agree with TRBD2. Germline assignment: CDR1 LNHDA and CDR2 SQIVND (reference sequence). V gave up 5 bases and J gave up 1 base; unmatched junction bases: 3. The CDR3 contains 15 residues. The CDR3 loop reads CASSPGLAVQETQYF. The CDR3 DNA is TGTGCCAGTAGTCCGGGACTAGCGGTCCAAGAGACCCAGTACTTC. Drawing the rest from reference TRBV19 and TRBJ2-5, the complete variable domain is DGGITQSPKYLFRKEGQNVTLSCEQNLNHDAMYWYRQDPGQGLRLIYYSQIVNDFQKGDIAEGYSVSREKKESFPLTVTSAQKNPTAFYLCASSPGLAVQETQYFGPGTRLLVL.

The V gene is TRBV11-2, the J gene TRBJ2-3; 8 bases line up with TRBD2. Trimming at V came to 5 bases and at J to 6 bases, leaving 10 bases not matched to a gene. Germline loops: CDR1 SGHAT, CDR2 FQNNGV. The length of the CDR3 is 15 residues. Here the CDR3 reads CASSKLAALGDTQYF. CDR3 sequence (DNA): TGTGCCAGCAGCAAACTAGCGGCACTGGGGGATACGCAGTATTTT.

In its sample, this clone was seen once. J is TRBJ1-1 and V is TRBV7-3, with D possibly matching TRBD1 (5 bases). The CDR3 runs to 15 residues. CDR1 and CDR2 from the germline V gene are SGHTA and FQGTGA. V dropped 6 bases and J dropped 0 bases, with 14 bases sitting between them. In nucleotides, the CDR3 is TGTGCCAGCAGAAGAGGCCCAGGGCTGAACACTGAAGCTTTCTTT. Protein product: CASRRGPGLNTEAFF.

The chain joins TRBV30 to TRBJ2-7; D is unresolved. Germline V lookup: CDR1 GTSNPN, CDR2 SVGIG (reference sequence). Trimming took off 0 bases at V and 3 bases at J, with 6 bases between the two ends. This CDR3 spans 12 amino acids. The CDR3: CAWSVLSYEQYF. CDR3 nucleotide sequence: TGTGCCTGGAGTGTACTAAGCTACGAGCAGTACTTC. The whole variable domain, filled in from reference TRBV30 and TRBJ2-7, reads SQTIHQWPATLVQPVGSPLSLECTVEGTSNPNLYWYRQAAGRGLQLLFYSVGIGQISSEVPQNLSASRPQDRQFILSSKKLLLSDSGFYLCAWSVLSYEQYFGPGTRLTVT.

The chain has TRBV6-1 and TRBJ2-7; a possible D gene is TRBD2 (7 bases). Germline V gene data show CDR1 as MNHNS and CDR2 as SASEGT. V gave up 3 bases and J gave up 2 bases, with 17 bases separating them. The CDR3 has 16 amino acids. The CDR3 spells CASSEGGVGGTYEQYF. CDR3 DNA: TGTGCCAGCAGTGAGGGGGGGGTGGGGGGCACCTACGAGCAGTACTTC.

This clone was seen just once. The chain uses TRBV6-5 and TRBJ2-1, with D possibly being TRBD1 (6 bases). The CDR3 consists of 14 residues. The germline V and J ends were trimmed by 5 bases and 5 bases, with 13 bases remaining between them. Looked up from germline, CDR1 is MNHEY and CDR2 is SVGAGI. The chain's CDR3 is CASSSTGSNNEQFF. The CDR3 DNA reads TGTGCCAGCAGTAGTACAGGGTCAAACAATGAGCAGTTCTTC.

This clone appeared once. The chain employs TRBV5-3 and TRBJ2-7, with TRBD1 matching 9 bases. TRBV5-3 is sorted into the ORF group, with uncertain function. This CDR3 has 16 residues. V was clipped by 1 base and J by 3 bases; unmatched bases: 8. The CDR3 bases are TGTGCCAGAAGCTTGCCGGATACAGGGGGCCTCTACGAGCAGTACTTC. Encoded protein: CARSLPDTGGLYEQYF.

The rearrangement joins TRBV6-5 to TRBJ2-3; 8 bases fit TRBD1. The junction had 1 base not matched to a gene; V was cut back by 6 bases and J by 2 bases. The CDR3 is 13 amino acids. Germline V gives CDR1 MNHEY, CDR2 SVGAGI. In DNA form, the CDR3 reads TGTGCCAGCAGGCAGGGGGCCACAGATACGCAGTATTTT. Its translation: CASRQGATDTQYF.

This clone was observed a handful of times. The V gene is TRBV21-1, the J gene TRBJ2-1; the table gives TRBD1 as D, unverified against the DNA. TRBV21-1 is listed as a pseudogene. CDR3 length: 19 amino acids. The DNA for the CDR3 is TGTGCCAGCAGCACTCAGAGACAGGCTGTACACAGCTCCTACAATGAGCAGTTCTTC. Its protein product is CASSTQRQAVHSSYNEQFF.

The J gene is TRBJ2-1, the V gene TRBV27; D is possibly TRBD1 (6 bases). From germline, CDR1 is MNHEY and CDR2 SMNVEV (reference sequence). The CDR3 loop spans 17 amino acids. Deletions cut 5 bases from V and 0 bases from J, with 17 bases between. CDR3 bases: TGTGCCAGCAGTCTACCCCAACAGGGTTACTCCTACAATGAGCAGTTCTTC. It is translated as CASSLPQQGYSYNEQFF.

The J gene is TRBJ2-7, the V gene TRBV4-3; 10 bases are shared with TRBD2. CDR1 is LGHNA, CDR2 YSLEER, per germline. V dropped 4 bases and J dropped 6; count of bases not matched to a gene: 12. CDR3 length: 16 residues. In nucleotides, the CDR3 is TGCGCCAGCAGCCGAGAAAAAGGGCTAGCGGGAGCCGAGCAGTACTTC. As protein: CASSREKGLAGAEQYF.

The chain links TRBV13 to TRBJ2-7; 7 bases match TRBD2. V shed 6 bases and J 2 bases; nucleotides not matched to a gene: 4. The CDR3 totals 13 residues. Germline V gene lookup returns CDR1 PRHDT and CDR2 FYEKMQ (reference sequence). As DNA, the CDR3 is TGTGCCAGCAGGTACGGGAGGACCTACGAGCAGTACTTC. It specifies CASRYGRTYEQYF.